The following is a TCR beta chain sequence with its context. The antigen remains unidentified. Germline DNA was also extracted, with blood RNA taken from unsorted whole blood. Trimming took 2 bases from V and 7 from J, leaving 11 bases between them. CDR1 and CDR2 (germline): SGHVS, FQNEAQ. This CDR3 contains 14 residues. Starting from 500 ng of total RNA, TCR beta cDNA was produced with a primer in the constant region. Investigators got TCR beta libraries out of three nested multiplex PCR rounds, done with slightly modified ARM-PCR. PCR rounds one and two used TRBV1-TRBV30 forward primers with a C-beta reverse primer for roughly 9 cycles each. TCRdb ran MiXCR on the multiplex PCR reads and lists one entry per CDR3 protein. The sample records hundreds of thousands of distinct CDR3 sequences, less than 75% being singletons. The data originate from a study of tumor-infiltrating lymphocytes in primary liver carcinoma. Across the study: The study enrolled male and female patients aged 30 to 69 years. Each of the samples returned roughly 3.65 to 7.5 million productive TCRbeta reads (a yield similar across tissue types).

Study results and caveats: Comparison of CD4+ and CD8+ repertoires was precluded by bulk unsorted samples. Tumor-adjacent and tumor-blood pairs displayed less overlap than did pairs of tumor regions.

The TCR comes from a man between 35 and 55 years old with primary liver carcinoma and hepatitis B virus infection. The rearrangement uses TRBV7-8 and TRBJ1-4, with D unclear. Sequencing input: peripheral blood. CDR3 sequence: CASSLRRAGEKLFF. DNA for the CDR3: TGTGCCAGCAGCTTAAGGAGGGCAGGTGAAAAACTGTTTTTT.